This entry describes one T cell receptor (beta chain). Antigen: not known. The primer mix had 60 Vbeta and 13 Jbeta primers. The table came from immunoSEQ multiplex PCR; TCRdb's copy has only in-frame clones and leaves some out. The sample holds 150,000 to 200,000 clones, around 86% seen once. Germline assignment: CDR1 SGHRS and CDR2 YFSETQ. The CDR3 has 13 amino acids. The V end was cut by 4 bases, the J end by 2 bases, with 10 bases between. This specimen belongs to a study of cytomegalovirus exposure and HLA in healthy donors. Study results and limitations: Several of the most significant clusters appeared, in a later analysis, to be linked to common viral pathogens.

This receptor was taken from a middle-aged man in good health and CMV-seronegative. Sequencing was carried out using PBMCs. The rearrangement links TRBV5-1 to TRBJ2-7; weak D call: TRBD2 (5 bases). The CDR3 is CASSPRDPYEQYF. The CDR3 region has the DNA TGCGCCAGCAGCCCCCGGGATCCCTACGAGCAGTACTTC.